The clone carrying this TCR beta chain occurred a few times. Losses at the gene ends were 5 bases for V and 8 bases for J; bases not matched to a gene: 12. Germline V CDR1 and CDR2: MNHEY, SMNVEV (reference sequence). This CDR3 is 16 amino acids long. Only in-frame clones appear in the TCRdb table, and some are missing; sequencing was by immunoSEQ multiplex PCR. The table lists some 170,000 clones, 90% of them singletons, with 4% to 4.5% in the top ten. This sample is drawn from a study of T cell responses to AZD1222 COVID-19 vaccine. The sequence came from an adult who received the MenACWY meningococcal vaccine as a control. The specimen comprised peripheral blood, sampled 28 days after the second dose of the MenACWY control vaccine. The chain employs TRBV27 and TRBJ2-1, with 10 bases matching TRBD2. The CDR3 loop is CASSPYRASGSDEQFF. The CDR3 nucleotides read TGTGCCAGCAGTCCCTATCGGGCTAGCGGGAGCGATGAGCAGTTCTTC.